The rows below give T cell receptor beta chains drawn from one sample of a study of blood T cell repertoires in COVID-19. Produced via immunoSEQ multiplex PCR; TCRdb's table is partial and in-frame only. The data contain 440,000 or so clones, 70% to 90% of them singletons. The sample taken for sequencing was peripheral blood. The receptors were sampled from a woman aged 35 to 49 with COVID-19, enrolled during active disease. Both conserved end residues are part of each CDR3.

J	length	V	CDR3
TRBJ2-5	12	TRBV19	CASSQGSETQYF
TRBJ1-1	15	TRBV5-1	CASRTLTGANTEAFF
TRBJ1-5	13	TRBV6-2/TRBV6-3	CASSDRGSQPQHF
TRBJ1-1	13	TRBV29-1	CSVVRQPNTEAFF
TRBJ1-6	17	TRBV7-2	CASSRGGSWDRDSPLHF
TRBJ1-2	14	TRBV29-1	CSAGTGGTSSGYTF
TRBJ1-1	12	TRBV5-4	CASSFGDTEAFF
TRBJ1-1	13	TRBV4-1	CASSQFMNTEAFF
TRBJ2-1	13	TRBV5-4	CASSQILANEQFF
TRBJ2-5	13	TRBV9	CASSVALRETQYF
TRBJ2-1	14	TRBV28	CASTSGTGYNEQFF
TRBJ2-7	12	TRBV29-1	CSVELASYEQYF
TRBJ1-2	18	TRBV5-6	CASSLARDRGRLSYGYTF
TRBJ1-2	12	TRBV6-6	CASSYSAGGYTF
TRBJ1-1	12	TRBV7-2	CASTWGGLEAFF
TRBJ2-3	14	TRBV4-3	CASSQAGLADTQYF
TRBJ2-7	15	TRBV6-5	CASRSSRDRFHEQYF
TRBJ1-4	16	TRBV9	CASSVEVAPRGEKLFF
TRBJ1-5	13	TRBV30	CAWSQQGGQPQHF
TRBJ2-5	13	TRBV19	CASSIDRRETQYF
TRBJ1-5	13	TRBV12-3/TRBV12-4	CASAGGGNQPQHF
TRBJ1-5	19	TRBV12-5	CASGLAIRDRSYSNQPQHF
TRBJ1-1	13	TRBV5-1	CASSLTGTPEAFF
TRBJ1-1	14	TRBV4-1	CASSLNQGYPEAFF
TRBJ1-3	15	TRBV20-1	CSASRAGGHGNTIYF
TRBJ1-3	15	TRBV19	CASSFQGLSGNTIYF
TRBJ1-6	15	TRBV19	CASSPVEGTNSPLHF
TRBJ1-4	16	TRBV4-1	CASSGRWLQGAEKLFF
TRBJ2-1	19	TRBV5-4	CASSFKRESYPSSYNEQFF
TRBJ2-7	11	TRBV6-2/TRBV6-3	CASSFGGEQYF
TRBJ1-2	14	TRBV21-1	CASSGLGGNYGYTF